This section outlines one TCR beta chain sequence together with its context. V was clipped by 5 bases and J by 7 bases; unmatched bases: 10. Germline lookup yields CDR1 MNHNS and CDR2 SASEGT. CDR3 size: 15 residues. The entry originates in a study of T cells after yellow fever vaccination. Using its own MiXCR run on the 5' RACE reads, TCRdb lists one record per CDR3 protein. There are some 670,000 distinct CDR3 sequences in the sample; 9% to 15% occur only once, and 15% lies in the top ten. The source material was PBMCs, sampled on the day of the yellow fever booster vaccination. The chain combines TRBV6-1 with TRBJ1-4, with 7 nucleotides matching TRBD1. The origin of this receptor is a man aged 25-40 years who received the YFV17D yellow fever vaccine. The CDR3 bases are TGTGCCAGCAGTAGCACAGGGGTTGAAGGTGAAAAACTGTTTTTT. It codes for CASSSTGVEGEKLFF.